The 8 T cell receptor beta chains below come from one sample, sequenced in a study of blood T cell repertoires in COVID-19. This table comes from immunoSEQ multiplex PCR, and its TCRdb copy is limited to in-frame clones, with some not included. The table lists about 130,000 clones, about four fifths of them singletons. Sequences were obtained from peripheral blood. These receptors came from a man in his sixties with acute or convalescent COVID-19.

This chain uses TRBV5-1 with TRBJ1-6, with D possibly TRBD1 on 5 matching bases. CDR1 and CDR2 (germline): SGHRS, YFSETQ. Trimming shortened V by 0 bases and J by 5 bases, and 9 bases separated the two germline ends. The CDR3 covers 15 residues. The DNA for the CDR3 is TGCGCCAGCAGCTTGGCCAAGGGGAATAATTCACCCCTCCACTTT. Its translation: CASSLAKGNNSPLHF.

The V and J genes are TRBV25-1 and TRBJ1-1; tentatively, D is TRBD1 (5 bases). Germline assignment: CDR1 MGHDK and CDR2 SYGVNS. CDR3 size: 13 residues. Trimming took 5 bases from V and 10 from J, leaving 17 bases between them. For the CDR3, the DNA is TGTGCCAGCAGTCCAAGGGGTGGGCACGGAGCTTTCTTT. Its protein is CASSPRGGHGAFF.

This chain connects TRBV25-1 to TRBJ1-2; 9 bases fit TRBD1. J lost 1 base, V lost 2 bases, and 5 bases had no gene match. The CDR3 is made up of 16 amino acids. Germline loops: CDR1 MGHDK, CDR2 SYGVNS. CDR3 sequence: CASSEPGTGSNYGYTF. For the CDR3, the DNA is TGTGCCAGCAGTGAACCCGGGACAGGGAGTAACTATGGCTACACCTTC.

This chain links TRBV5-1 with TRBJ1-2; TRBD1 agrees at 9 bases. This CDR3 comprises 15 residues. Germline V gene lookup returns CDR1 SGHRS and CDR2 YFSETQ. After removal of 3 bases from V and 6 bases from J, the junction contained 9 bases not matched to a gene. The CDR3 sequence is CASSSRKGQGHGYTF. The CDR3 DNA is TGCGCCAGCAGCTCCAGAAAGGGACAGGGCCATGGCTACACCTTC.

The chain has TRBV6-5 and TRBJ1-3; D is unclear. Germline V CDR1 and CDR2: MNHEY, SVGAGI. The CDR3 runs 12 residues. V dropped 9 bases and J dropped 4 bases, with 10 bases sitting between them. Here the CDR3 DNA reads TGTGCCAGTAGCGGACCCGGAAACACCATATATTTT. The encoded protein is CASSGPGNTIYF.

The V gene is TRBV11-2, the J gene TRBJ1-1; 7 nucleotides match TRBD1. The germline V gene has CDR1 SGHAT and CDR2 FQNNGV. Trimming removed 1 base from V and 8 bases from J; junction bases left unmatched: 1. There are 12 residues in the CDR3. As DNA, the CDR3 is TGTGCCAGCAGCTTAGGGGGACAGGAAGCTTTCTTT. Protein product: CASSLGGQEAFF.

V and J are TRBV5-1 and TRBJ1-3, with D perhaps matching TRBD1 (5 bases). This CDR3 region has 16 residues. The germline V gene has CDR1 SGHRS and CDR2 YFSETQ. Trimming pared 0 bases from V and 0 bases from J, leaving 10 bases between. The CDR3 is CASSLGQSSSGNTIYF. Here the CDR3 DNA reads TGCGCCAGCAGCTTGGGACAGTCGAGCTCTGGAAACACCATATATTTT.

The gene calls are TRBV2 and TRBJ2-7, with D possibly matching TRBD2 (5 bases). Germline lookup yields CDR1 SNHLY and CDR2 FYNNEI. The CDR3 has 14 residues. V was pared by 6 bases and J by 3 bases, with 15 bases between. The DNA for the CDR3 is TGTGCCAGCAGCCCCGGGGTGACGGTCTACGAGCAGTACTTC. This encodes CASSPGVTVYEQYF. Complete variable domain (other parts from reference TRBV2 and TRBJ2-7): EPEVTQTPSHQVTQMGQEVILRCVPISNHLYFYWYRQILGQKVEFLVSFYNNEISEKSEIFDDQFSVERPDGSNFTLKIRSTKLEDSAMYFCASSPGVTVYEQYFGPGTRLTVT.